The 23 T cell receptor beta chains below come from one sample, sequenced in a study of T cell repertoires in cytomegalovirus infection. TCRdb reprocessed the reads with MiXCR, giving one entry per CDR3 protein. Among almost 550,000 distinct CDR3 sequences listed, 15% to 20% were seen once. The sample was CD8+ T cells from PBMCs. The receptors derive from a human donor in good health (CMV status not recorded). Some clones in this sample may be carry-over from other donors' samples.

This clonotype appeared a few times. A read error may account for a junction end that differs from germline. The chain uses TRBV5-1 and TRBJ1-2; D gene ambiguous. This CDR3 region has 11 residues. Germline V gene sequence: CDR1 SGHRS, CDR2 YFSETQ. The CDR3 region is CASRLETAESF. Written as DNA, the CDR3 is TGCGCCAGCAGGTTAGAGACGGCGGAATCTTTC.

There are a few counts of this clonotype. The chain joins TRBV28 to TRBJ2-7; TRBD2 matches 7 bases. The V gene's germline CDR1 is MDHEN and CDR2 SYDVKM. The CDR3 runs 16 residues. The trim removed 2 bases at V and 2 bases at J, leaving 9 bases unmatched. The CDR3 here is CASSLAGGGLTYEQYF. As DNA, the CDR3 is TGTGCCAGCAGTTTAGCCGGCGGGGGTCTCACCTACGAGCAGTACTTC.

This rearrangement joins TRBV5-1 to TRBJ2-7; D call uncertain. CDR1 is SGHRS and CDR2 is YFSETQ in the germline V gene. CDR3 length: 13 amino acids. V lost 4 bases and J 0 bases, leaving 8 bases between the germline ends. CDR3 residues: CASSPMSSYEQYF. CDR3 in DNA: TGCGCCAGCAGCCCGATGAGCTCCTACGAGCAGTACTTC.

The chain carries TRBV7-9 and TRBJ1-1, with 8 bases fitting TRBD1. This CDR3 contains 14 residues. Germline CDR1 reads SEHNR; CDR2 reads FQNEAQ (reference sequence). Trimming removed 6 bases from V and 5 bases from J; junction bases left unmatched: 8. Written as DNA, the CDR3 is TGTGCCAGCAGACGCGGGACAGGCTTAACTGAAGCTTTCTTT. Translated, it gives CASRRGTGLTEAFF.

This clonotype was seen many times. As DNA, the CDR3 is TGTGCCAGCAGTTACTCGGACAGCTCCTACGAGCAGTACTTC. Translating gives CASSYSDSSYEQYF. This sequence joins TRBV6-5 and TRBJ2-7, with a tentative D call TRBD1 (6 bases). In germline, CDR1 is MNHEY, CDR2 SVGAGI. V was pared by 0 bases and J by 0 bases, with 6 bases between. The CDR3 has 14 residues.

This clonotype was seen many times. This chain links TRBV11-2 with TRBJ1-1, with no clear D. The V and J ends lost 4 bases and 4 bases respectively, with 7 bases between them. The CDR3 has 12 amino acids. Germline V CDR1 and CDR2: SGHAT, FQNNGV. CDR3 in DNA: TGTGCCAGCAGCTCCCTTAGCACTGAAGCTTTCTTT. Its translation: CASSSLSTEAFF.

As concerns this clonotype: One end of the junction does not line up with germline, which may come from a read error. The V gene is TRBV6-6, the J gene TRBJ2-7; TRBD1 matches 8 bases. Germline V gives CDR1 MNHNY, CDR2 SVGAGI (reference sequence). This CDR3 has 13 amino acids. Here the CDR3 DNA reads TGTGCCAGCAGACCCCGGGACAGGATCGAGCGGTACTTC. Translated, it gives CASRPRDRIERYF.

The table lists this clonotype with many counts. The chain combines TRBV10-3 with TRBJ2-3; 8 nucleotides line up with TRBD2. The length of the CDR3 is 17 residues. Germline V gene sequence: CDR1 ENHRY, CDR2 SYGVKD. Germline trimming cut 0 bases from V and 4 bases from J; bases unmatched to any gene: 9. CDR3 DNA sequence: TGTGCCATCAGTGAGTCGAGTGGGCGGGGGGCTGCAGATACGCAGTATTTT. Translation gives CAISESSGRGAADTQYF.

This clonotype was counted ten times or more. The CDR3 DNA sequence: TGTGCCAGCAGCTATACAGGGGGGGTAAATTCACCCCTCCACTTT. This encodes CASSYTGGVNSPLHF. The J gene is TRBJ1-6, the V gene TRBV7-3, with 8 bases fitting TRBD1. V trimming: 4 bases; J trimming: 7 bases; junction bases outside the gene matches: 6. CDR3 length: 15 residues. Germline V gives CDR1 SGHTA, CDR2 FQGTGA.

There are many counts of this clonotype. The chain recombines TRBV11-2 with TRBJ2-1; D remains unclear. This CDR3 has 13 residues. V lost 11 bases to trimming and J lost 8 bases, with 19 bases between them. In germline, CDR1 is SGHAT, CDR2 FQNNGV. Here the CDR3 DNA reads TGTGCCGCTTCGGCTCAGGACGGCGATGAGCAGTTCTTC. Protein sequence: CAASAQDGDEQFF.

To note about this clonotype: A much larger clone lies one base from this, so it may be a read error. The CDR3 DNA reads as TGTGCCTGCAGTGGTGACCAGGGGCTTGATGGCTACACCTTC. It specifies CACSGDQGLDGYTF. The chain is built from TRBV6-1 and TRBJ1-2, with D possibly being TRBD1 (6 bases). The CDR3 loop spans 14 amino acids. Germline CDR1 MNHNS, CDR2 SASEGT.

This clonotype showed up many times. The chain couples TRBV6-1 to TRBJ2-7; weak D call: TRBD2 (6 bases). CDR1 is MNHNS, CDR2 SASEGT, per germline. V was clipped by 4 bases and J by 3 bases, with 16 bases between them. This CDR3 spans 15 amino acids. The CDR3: CASSAPGVGLYEQYF. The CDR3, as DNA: TGTGCCAGCAGTGCCCCGGGAGTCGGTCTCTACGAGCAGTACTTC.

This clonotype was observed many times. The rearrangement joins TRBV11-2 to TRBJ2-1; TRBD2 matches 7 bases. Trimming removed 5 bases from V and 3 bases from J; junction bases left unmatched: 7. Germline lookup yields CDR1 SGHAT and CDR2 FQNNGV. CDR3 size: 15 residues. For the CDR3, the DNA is TGTGCCAGCAGCCCCCGGACTAGTAACTACAATGAGCAGTTCTTC. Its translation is CASSPRTSNYNEQFF.

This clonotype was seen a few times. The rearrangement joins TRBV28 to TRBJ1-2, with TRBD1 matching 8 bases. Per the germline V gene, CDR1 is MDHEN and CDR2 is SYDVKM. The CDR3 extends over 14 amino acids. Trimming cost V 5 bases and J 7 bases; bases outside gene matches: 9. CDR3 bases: TGTGCCAGCAGTCCGGACAGGGCGGCAGTTGGCTACACCTTC. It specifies CASSPDRAAVGYTF.

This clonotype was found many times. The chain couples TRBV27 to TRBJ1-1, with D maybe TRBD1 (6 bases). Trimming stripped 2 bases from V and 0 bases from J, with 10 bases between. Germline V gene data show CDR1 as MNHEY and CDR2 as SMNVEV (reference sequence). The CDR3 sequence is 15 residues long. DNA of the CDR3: TGTGCCAGCAGTTTAACCACAGGGATGAACACTGAAGCTTTCTTT. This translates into CASSLTTGMNTEAFF.

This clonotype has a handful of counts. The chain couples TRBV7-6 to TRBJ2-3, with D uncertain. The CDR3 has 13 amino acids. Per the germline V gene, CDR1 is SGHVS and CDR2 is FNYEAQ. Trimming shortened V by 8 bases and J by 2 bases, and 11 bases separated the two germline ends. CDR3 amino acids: CASGYKDTDTQYF. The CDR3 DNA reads TGTGCCAGCGGTTACAAGGACACAGATACGCAGTATTTT.

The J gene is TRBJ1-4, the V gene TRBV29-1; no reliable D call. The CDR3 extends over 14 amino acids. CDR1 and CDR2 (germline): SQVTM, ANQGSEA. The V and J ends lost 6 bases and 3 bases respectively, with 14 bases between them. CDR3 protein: CSVLWPRSNEKLFF. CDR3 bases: TGCAGCGTGCTCTGGCCTCGCTCTAATGAAAAACTGTTTTTT.

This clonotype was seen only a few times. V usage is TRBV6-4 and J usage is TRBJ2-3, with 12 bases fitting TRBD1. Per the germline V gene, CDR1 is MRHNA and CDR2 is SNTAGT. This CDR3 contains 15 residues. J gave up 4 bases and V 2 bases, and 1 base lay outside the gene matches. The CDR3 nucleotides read TGTGCCAGCAGTGACGGGACAGGGGGCGCAGATACGCAGTATTTT. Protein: CASSDGTGGADTQYF.

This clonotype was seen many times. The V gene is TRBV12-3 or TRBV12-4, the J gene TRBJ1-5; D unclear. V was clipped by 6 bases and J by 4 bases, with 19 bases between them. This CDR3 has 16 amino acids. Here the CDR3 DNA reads TGTGCCAGCAGCTTCCTGAGACCACAGTCGAATCAGCCCCAGCATTTT. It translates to CASSFLRPQSNQPQHF.

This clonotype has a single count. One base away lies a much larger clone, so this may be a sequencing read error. The DNA for the CDR3 is TGTGCCAGCACCCTCCCTTCGAACAACAATGTGCAGTTCTTC. Protein product: CASTLPSNNNVQFF. This chain uses TRBV28 with TRBJ2-1; D gene uncertain. The V gene's germline CDR1 is MDHEN and CDR2 SYDVKM. The CDR3 is 14 amino acids.

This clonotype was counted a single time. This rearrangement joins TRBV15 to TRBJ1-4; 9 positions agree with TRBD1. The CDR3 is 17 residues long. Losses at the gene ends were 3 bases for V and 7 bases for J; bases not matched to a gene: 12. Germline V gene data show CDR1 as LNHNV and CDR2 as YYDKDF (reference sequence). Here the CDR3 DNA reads TGTGCCACCAGCAGGGCCACAGGGGGCCGGTTGGTTGAAAAACTGTTTTTT. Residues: CATSRATGGRLVEKLFF.

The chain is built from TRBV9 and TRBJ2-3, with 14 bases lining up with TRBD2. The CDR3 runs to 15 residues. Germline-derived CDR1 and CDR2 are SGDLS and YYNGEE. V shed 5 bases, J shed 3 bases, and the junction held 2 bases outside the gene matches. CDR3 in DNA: TGTGCCAGCAGGCGGACTAGCGGGAGGACAGATACGCAGTATTTT. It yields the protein CASRRTSGRTDTQYF.

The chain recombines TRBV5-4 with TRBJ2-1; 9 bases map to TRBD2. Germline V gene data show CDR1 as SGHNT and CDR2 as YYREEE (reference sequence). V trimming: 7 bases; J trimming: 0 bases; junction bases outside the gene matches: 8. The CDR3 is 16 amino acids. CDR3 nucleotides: TGTGCCAGCGGCCGGACTAGCGCAAGCTCCTACAATGAGCAGTTCTTC. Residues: CASGRTSASSYNEQFF. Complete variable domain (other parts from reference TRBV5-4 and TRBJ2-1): ETGVTQSPTHLIKTRGQQVTLRCSSQSGHNTVSWYQQALGQGPQFIFQYYREEENGRGNFPPRFSGLQFPNYSSELNVNALELDDSALYLCASGRTSASSYNEQFFGPGTRLTVL.